This T cell receptor beta chain was identified during a study of blood T cells in healthy people across ages. Many counts were recorded for this clonotype. The CDR3 is 15 amino acids. Per the germline V gene, CDR1 is SEHNR and CDR2 is FQNEAQ (reference sequence). Trimming took off 1 base at V and 0 bases at J, with 9 bases between the two ends. Using a J-beta primer mix together with a sample-barcoded 5' primer, a second PCR was run for roughly 7 to 12 cycles. In TCRdb, the 5' RACE reads were re-called with MiXCR into one record per CDR3 protein. The sample records around 1,700,000 distinct CDR3 sequences, under 30% being singletons.

This TCR derives from a woman in her 30s in good health. The sample consisted of blood. This chain joins TRBV7-9 and TRBJ1-2; D might be TRBD1 (5 bases). The CDR3 DNA reads as TGTGCCAGCAGCTTAGGAACACAGGCTAACTATGGCTACACCTTC. The encoded protein is CASSLGTQANYGYTF.